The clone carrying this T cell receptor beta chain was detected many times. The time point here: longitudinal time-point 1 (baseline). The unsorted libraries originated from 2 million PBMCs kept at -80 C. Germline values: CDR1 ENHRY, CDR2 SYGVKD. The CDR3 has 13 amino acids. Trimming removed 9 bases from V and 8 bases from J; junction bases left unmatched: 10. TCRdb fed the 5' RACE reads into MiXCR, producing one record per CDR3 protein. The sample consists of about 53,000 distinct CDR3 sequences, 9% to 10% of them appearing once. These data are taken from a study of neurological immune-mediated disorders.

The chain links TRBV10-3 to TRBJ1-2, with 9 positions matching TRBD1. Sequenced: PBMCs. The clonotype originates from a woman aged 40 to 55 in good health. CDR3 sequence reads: CAIYRQGVNGYTF. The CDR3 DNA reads TGTGCCATATACCGACAGGGGGTAAACGGCTACACCTTC.